A single sample is the source of the 7 T cell receptor beta chains below, sequenced in a study of CD4 T cells in relation to SARS-CoV-2 and coronaviruses. Clones were sequenced by immunoSEQ multiplex PCR, and TCRdb holds only the in-frame ones, with some missing. The top ten hold more than 20% of the sample, which has under 25,000 clones, 70% to 80% seen once. CD4+ T cells from unexposed donors were obtained before the COVID-19 pandemic (2011-2018). After roughly ten days of culture, CD4+ T cells were isolated. Their target antigens are unknown. Sequenced sample: CD4+ T cells from PBMCs, cultured in vitro. The receptor source for this set is a human donor in good health.

This rearrangement joins TRBV12-3 or TRBV12-4 to TRBJ1-3, with a tentative D call TRBD1 (6 bases). Trimming cost V 8 bases and J 4 bases, with 12 bases left between them. The CDR3 loop spans 13 amino acids. The CDR3 loop reads CASATGSGNTIYF. DNA of the CDR3: TGTGCCAGCGCCACAGGGTCGGGAAACACCATATATTTT.

The chain carries TRBV18 and TRBJ2-3; a possible D gene is TRBD2 (5 bases). Per the germline V gene, CDR1 is KGHSH and CDR2 is LQKENI. Trimming removed 6 bases at V and 0 bases at J, with 7 bases between. CDR3 size: 13 residues. The CDR3 here is CASSPGSTDTQYF. In DNA, the CDR3 is TGTGCCAGCTCCCCGGGGAGCACAGATACGCAGTATTTT.

The chain combines TRBV7-2 with TRBJ2-7; no definite D call. Trimming stripped 4 bases from V and 0 bases from J, with 13 bases between. Germline values: CDR1 SGHTA, CDR2 FQGNSA. The CDR3 is 15 residues long. CDR3: CASSSTWTSSYEQYF. CDR3 bases: TGTGCCAGCAGCTCCACCTGGACGTCCTCCTACGAGCAGTACTTC.

The rearrangement links TRBV11-2 to TRBJ1-1; D is undetermined. The V end lost 5 bases, the J end lost 4 bases, and 11 bases lay between the germline ends. The CDR3 length is 13 residues. Germline assignment: CDR1 SGHAT and CDR2 FQNNGV. CDR3 nucleotides: TGTGCCAGCAGCCCCTCCCGGGGCACTGAAGCTTTCTTT. It yields the protein CASSPSRGTEAFF.

This chain uses TRBV7-3 with TRBJ2-1, with TRBD2 matching 9 bases. V dropped 0 bases and J dropped 8; count of bases not matched to a gene: 11. Germline lookup yields CDR1 SGHTA and CDR2 FQGTGA. There are 17 residues in the CDR3. The CDR3 DNA is TGTGCCAGCAGCTTAACCCCTCTCGGAAGACTAGCGGATGAGCAGTTCTTC. This sequence encodes CASSLTPLGRLADEQFF.

J is TRBJ1-1 and V is TRBV18; D uncertain. The CDR3 consists of 15 residues. Germline V gene data show CDR1 as KGHSH and CDR2 as LQKENI. V lost 0 bases to trimming and J lost 5 bases, with 13 bases between them. The CDR3, as DNA: TGTGCCAGCTCACCACCGGGAGGGCGGAAGACTGAAGCTTTCTTT. Protein sequence: CASSPPGGRKTEAFF.

The chain has TRBV7-9 and TRBJ2-7; 7 bases are a match to TRBD2. After removal of 5 bases from V and 2 bases from J, the junction contained 15 bases not matched to a gene. The CDR3 has 17 residues. Germline loops: CDR1 SEHNR, CDR2 FQNEAQ (reference sequence). In DNA, the CDR3 is TGTGCCAGCAGCGTGGTGCCCCGTGGACTAGACGCCTACGAGCAGTACTTC. This sequence encodes CASSVVPRGLDAYEQYF.